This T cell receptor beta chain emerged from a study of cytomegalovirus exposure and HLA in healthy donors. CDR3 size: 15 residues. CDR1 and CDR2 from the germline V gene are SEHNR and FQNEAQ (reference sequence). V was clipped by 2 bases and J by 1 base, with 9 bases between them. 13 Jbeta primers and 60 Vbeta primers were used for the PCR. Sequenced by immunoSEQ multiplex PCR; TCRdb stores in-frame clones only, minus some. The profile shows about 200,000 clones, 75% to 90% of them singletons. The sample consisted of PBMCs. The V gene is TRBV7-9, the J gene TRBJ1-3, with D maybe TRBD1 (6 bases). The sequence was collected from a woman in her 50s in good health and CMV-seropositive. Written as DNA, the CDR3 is TGTGCCAGCAGCTTAACAACAGGGTCTGGAAACACCATATATTTT. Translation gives CASSLTTGSGNTIYF.